These 11 T cell receptor beta chains were all obtained from the same sample, sequenced in a study of shared clonotypes between healthy human individuals. Assay used: immunoSEQ multiplex PCR; TCRdb lists only in-frame clones, some missing. Here the sample spans 450,000 or so clones, roughly four fifths being singletons. Source material: PBMCs. The receptors come from a woman aged 40 to 50 in good health. Some clones in this sample may be carry-over from other donors' samples.

The chain employs TRBV12-1 and TRBJ1-5; no DNA check was done on the table's D call, TRBD1. TRBV12-1 is flagged as a pseudogene. CDR3 size: 16 residues. The CDR3 nucleotides are TGTGCCAGCAGCGAAACAGGGAACTATAGCAATCAGCCCCAGCATTTT. Amino acid sequence: CASSETGNYSNQPQHF.

As concerns this clone: Given a much more abundant clone one base away, this may be a read error. The V and J genes are TRBV5-6 and TRBJ2-3, with D unresolved. V was cut by 3 bases and J by 4 bases, with 9 bases left in between. The CDR3 extends over 13 amino acids. In germline, CDR1 is SGHDT, CDR2 YYEEEE. The CDR3 sequence is CASSSLGSDTQYF. The CDR3 nucleotides are TGTGCCAGCAGCTCCCTGGGGTCAGATACGCAGTATTTT.

This clone was recorded only once. V usage is TRBV7-2 and J usage is TRBJ2-5; 8 bases are a match to TRBD2. Germline CDR1 reads SGHTA; CDR2 reads FQGNSA. The CDR3 extends over 14 amino acids. With 1 base clipped from V and 5 bases from J, the junction kept 3 bases outside the gene matches. The CDR3 loop is CASSLGGRSETQYF. The CDR3, as DNA: TGTGCCAGCAGCTTAGGCGGGAGGAGCGAGACCCAGTACTTC.

This clone was detected a few times. A far larger clone is only one base removed, so a read error is likely. This chain joins TRBV7-9 and TRBJ1-1; 7 nucleotides line up with TRBD1. Germline-derived CDR1 and CDR2 are SEHNR and FQNEAQ (reference sequence). This CDR3 has 12 amino acids. CDR3: CASSLRGTETFF. Here the CDR3 DNA reads TGTGCCAGCAGCCTCAGGGGGACTGAAACTTTCTTT.

J is TRBJ2-7 and V is TRBV11-2; 9 bases are a match to TRBD1. The V gene end was trimmed by 6 bases and the J gene end by 2 bases; junction bases not matched to a gene: 14. Germline-derived CDR1 and CDR2 are SGHAT and FQNNGV. The CDR3 consists of 17 residues. In DNA form, the CDR3 reads TGTGCCAGCAGAAAACTCTACAGGGGGCGCGCGGCCTACGAGCAGTACTTC. Residues: CASRKLYRGRAAYEQYF.

With regard to this clone: This likely traces to a read error, being one base from a far larger clone. The V and J genes are TRBV4-3 and TRBJ2-7; 7 nucleotides line up with TRBD1. The CDR3 totals 15 residues. Germline-derived CDR1 and CDR2 are LGHNA and YSLEER. DNA of the CDR3: TGCGCCAGCAGCCAAGAGACAGGGAATCTATACGAGCAGTGCTTC. Residues: CASSQETGNLYEQCF.

Worth noting for this clone: Since a far larger clone is one base different, this is likely a read error. The chain joins TRBV30 to TRBJ1-2, with D perhaps matching TRBD1 (5 bases). The CDR3 length is 13 residues. Trimming cost V 4 bases and J 4 bases, with 13 bases left between them. Germline values: CDR1 GTSNPN, CDR2 SVGIG (reference sequence). As DNA, the CDR3 is TGTGCCTGGAATTTGGGACGGATCTATGGCTACACCTTC. This codes for CAWNLGRIYGYTF.

This rearrangement joins TRBV19 to TRBJ1-5, with no clear D. V gave up 6 bases and J gave up 2 bases, with 11 bases separating them. The germline V gene encodes CDR1 LNHDA and CDR2 SQIVND (reference sequence). The CDR3 runs 14 residues. CDR3 coding DNA: TGTGCCAGTAGCTCCCGGACTGGCAATCAGCCCCAGCATTTT. This codes for CASSSRTGNQPQHF.

Notes on this clone: This may arise from a read error, as a much more abundant clone is one base away. The chain links TRBV9 to TRBJ2-1, with 7 bases aligning to TRBD2. The CDR3 length is 15 residues. Germline V lookup: CDR1 SGDLS, CDR2 YYNGEE. The CDR3 sequence is CASSVTGGAYNEHFF. Written as DNA, the CDR3 is TGTGCCAGCAGCGTAACGGGAGGCGCCTACAATGAGCATTTCTTC. The complete variable domain, with remaining parts taken from reference TRBV9 and TRBJ2-1, reads DSGVTQTPKHLITATGQRVTLRCSPRSGDLSVYWYQQSLDQGLQFLIQYYNGEERAKGNILERFSAQQFPDLHSELNLSSLELGDSALYFCASSVTGGAYNEHFFGPGTRLTVL.

J is TRBJ2-3 and V is TRBV7-8, with TRBD2 matching 7 bases. The germline CDR1 and CDR2 sequences are SGHVS and FQNEAQ. J gave up 5 bases and V 5 bases, and 10 bases lay outside the gene matches. The CDR3 consists of 15 residues. The CDR3 is CASSLTGIAGDTQYF. The CDR3, as DNA: TGTGCCAGCAGCCTTACTGGAATAGCGGGAGATACGCAGTATTTT.

This clone appeared once. The gene calls are TRBV19 and TRBJ2-4; D not resolved. Trimming removed 5 bases from V and 5 bases from J, with 16 bases in between. The CDR3 has 15 amino acids. The germline gives CDR1 LNHDA, CDR2 SQIVND (reference sequence). Here the CDR3 reads CASSAIIRSENIQYF. CDR3 in DNA: TGTGCCAGTAGTGCGATCATCCGGTCGGAAAACATTCAGTACTTC. The full variable domain, its missing parts supplied by reference TRBV19 and TRBJ2-4, is DGGITQSPKYLFRKEGQNVTLSCEQNLNHDAMYWYRQDPGQGLRLIYYSQIVNDFQKGDIAEGYSVSREKKESFPLTVTSAQKNPTAFYLCASSAIIRSENIQYFGAGTRLSVL.